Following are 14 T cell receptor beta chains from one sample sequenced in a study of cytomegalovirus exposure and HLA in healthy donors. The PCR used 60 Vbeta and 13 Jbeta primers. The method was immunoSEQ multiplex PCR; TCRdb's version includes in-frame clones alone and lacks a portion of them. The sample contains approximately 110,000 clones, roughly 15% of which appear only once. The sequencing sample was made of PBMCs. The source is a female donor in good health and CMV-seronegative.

The CDR3 bases are TGTGCCAGCAGCTTGGGGCTGCCCACAGATACGCAGTATTTT. Protein: CASSLGLPTDTQYF. The chain couples TRBV5-4 to TRBJ2-3; D unclear. V dropped 0 bases and J dropped 2 bases, with 7 bases sitting between them. Germline V gene data show CDR1 as SGHNT and CDR2 as YYREEE (reference sequence). This CDR3 has 14 residues.

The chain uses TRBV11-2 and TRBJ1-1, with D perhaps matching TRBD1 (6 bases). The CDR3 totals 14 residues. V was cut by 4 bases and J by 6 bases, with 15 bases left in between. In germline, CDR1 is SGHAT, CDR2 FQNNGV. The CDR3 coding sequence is TGTGCCAGCAGCTCCTCAACAGGGTACGCTGAAGCTTTCTTT. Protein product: CASSSSTGYAEAFF. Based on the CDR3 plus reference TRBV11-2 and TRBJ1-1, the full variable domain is EAGVAQSPRYKIIEKRQSVAFWCNPISGHATLYWYQQILGQGPKLLIQFQNNGVVDDSQLPKDRFSAERLKGVDSTLKIQPAKLEDSAVYLCASSSSTGYAEAFFGQGTRLTVV.

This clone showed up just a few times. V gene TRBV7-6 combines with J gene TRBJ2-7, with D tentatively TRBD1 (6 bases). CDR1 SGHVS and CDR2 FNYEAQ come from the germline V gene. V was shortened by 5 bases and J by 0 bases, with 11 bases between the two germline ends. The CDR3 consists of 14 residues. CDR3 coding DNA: TGTGCCAGCAGCCACACAGGGACCTCCTACGAGCAGTACTTC. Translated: CASSHTGTSYEQYF.

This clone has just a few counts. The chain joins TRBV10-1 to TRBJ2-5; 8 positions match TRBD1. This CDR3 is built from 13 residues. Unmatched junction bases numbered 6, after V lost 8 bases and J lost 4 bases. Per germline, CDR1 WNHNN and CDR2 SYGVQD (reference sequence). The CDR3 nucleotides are TGCGCCAGCGCACGCGACAGGGGAGAGACCCAGTACTTC. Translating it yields CASARDRGETQYF.

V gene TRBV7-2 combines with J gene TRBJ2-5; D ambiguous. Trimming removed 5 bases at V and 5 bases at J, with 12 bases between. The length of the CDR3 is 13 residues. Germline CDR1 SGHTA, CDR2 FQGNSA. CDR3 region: CASSPTPGETQYF. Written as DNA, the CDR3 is TGTGCCAGCAGCCCGACGCCCGGGGAGACCCAGTACTTC.

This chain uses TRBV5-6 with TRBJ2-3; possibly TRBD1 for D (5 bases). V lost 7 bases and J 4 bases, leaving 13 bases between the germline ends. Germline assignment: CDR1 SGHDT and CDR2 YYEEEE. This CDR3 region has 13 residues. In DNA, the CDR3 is TGTGCCAGCCGAACAGGTTCGCCAGATACGCAGTATTTT. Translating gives CASRTGSPDTQYF.

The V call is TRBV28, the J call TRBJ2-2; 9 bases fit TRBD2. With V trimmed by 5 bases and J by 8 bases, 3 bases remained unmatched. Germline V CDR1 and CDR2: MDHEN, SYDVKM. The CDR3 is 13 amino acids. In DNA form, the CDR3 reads TGTGCCAGCAGTGTCCTAGCGGGAGGGGAGCTGTTTTTT. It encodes CASSVLAGGELFF.

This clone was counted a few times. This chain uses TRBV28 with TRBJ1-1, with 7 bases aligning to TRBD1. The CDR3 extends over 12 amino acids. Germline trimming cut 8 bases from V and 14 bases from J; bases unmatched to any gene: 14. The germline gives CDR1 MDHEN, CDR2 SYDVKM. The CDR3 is CASANRRQGLFF. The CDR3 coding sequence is TGTGCCAGCGCTAACAGAAGACAGGGTCTATTCTTT.

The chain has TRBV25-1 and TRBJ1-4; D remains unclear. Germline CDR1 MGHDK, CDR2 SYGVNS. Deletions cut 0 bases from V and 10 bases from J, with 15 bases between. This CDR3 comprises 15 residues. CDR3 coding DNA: TGTGCCAGCAGTGAATACGGTTACACGAGAGGAAAACTGTTTTTT. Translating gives CASSEYGYTRGKLFF.

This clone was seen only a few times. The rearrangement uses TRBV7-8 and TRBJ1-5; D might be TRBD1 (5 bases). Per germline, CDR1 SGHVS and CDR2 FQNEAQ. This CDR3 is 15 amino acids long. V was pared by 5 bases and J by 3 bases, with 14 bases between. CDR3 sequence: CASSDHRQNNQPQHF. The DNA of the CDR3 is TGTGCCAGCAGCGACCACAGGCAGAACAATCAGCCCCAGCATTTT.

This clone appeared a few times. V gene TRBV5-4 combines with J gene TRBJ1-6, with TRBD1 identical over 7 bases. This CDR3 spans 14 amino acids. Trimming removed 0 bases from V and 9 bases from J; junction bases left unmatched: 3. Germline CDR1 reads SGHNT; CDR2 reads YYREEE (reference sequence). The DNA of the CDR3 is TGTGCCAGCAGCTTGGGTAGGGGGCTTTCACCCCTCCACTTT. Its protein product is CASSLGRGLSPLHF.

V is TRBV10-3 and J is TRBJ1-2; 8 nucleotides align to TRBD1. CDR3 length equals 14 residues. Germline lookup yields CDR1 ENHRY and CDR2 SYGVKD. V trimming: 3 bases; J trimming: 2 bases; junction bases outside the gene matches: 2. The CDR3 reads CAISEDRGNYGYTF. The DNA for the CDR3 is TGTGCCATCAGTGAAGACAGGGGAAACTATGGCTACACCTTC.

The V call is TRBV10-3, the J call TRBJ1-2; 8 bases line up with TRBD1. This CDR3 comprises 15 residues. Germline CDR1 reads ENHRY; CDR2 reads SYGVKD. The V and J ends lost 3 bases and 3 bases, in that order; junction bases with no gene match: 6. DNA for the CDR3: TGTGCCATCAGTGAAGGACAGGGAAACTACTATGGCTACACCTTC. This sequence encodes CAISEGQGNYYGYTF.

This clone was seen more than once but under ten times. Here the CDR3 reads CASSFSSNTEAFF. The DNA of the CDR3 is TGTGCCAGCAGCTTCAGTTCGAACACTGAAGCTTTCTTT. The rearrangement uses TRBV11-3 and TRBJ1-1; D not certain. This CDR3 has 13 amino acids. Trimming shortened V by 3 bases and J by 1 base, and 6 bases separated the two germline ends. Looked up from germline, CDR1 is SGHNT and CDR2 is YENEEA.